This paragraph covers one T cell receptor (beta chain) sequence. Its antigen is currently unknown. The second PCR ran about 6 to 12 cycles with a sample-barcoded 5' primer and J-beta primers. Every molecule of cDNA carried a tag from a template-switch adaptor with 12 random nucleotides. TCRdb re-derived calls from the 5' RACE reads in MiXCR, one entry per CDR3 protein. The sample consists of around 650,000 distinct CDR3 sequences, around 38% of them appearing once. The sample is drawn from a study of blood T cells in healthy people across ages. Findings of the study overall: TCR beta diversity, measured per million T cells, fell in a roughly linear way with age.

There are 16 residues in the CDR3. V was clipped by 4 bases and J by 4 bases; unmatched bases: 3. The sample taken for sequencing was blood. This rearrangement joins TRBV12-3 or TRBV12-4 to TRBJ2-5; TRBD2 matches at 16 bases. This sequence was found in a man older than 75 in good health. DNA for the CDR3: TGTGCCAGCAGTTGGGGGACTAGCGGGGGGGGAGAGACCCAGTACTTC. It codes for CASSWGTSGGGETQYF.